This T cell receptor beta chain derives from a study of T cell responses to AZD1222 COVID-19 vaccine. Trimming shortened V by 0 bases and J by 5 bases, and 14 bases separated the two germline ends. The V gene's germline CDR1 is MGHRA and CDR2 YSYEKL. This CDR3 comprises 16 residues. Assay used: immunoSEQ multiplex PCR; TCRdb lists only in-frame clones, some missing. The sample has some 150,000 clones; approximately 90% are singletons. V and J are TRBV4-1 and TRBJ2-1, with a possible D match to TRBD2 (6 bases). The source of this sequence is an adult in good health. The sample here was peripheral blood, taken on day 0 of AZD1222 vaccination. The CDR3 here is CASSQEVREPNNEQFF. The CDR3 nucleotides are TGCGCCAGCAGCCAAGAAGTCCGGGAGCCGAACAATGAGCAGTTCTTC.